This T cell receptor beta chain came from a study of vaccination and CD4 T cells after COVID-19 (dated by TCRdb to between 2021 and 2023). With respect to the entire study: SARS-CoV-2 positivity had been established in the convalescent patients by nasal swab PCR, and mild disease was recorded in nine or ten of these patients and severe disease in one. In the convalescent cohort there were six males and four females, among whom were two Hispanic individuals, seven Caucasians, two Asians and one multiracial person. Participants received two doses of either the Pfizer-BioNTech BNT162b2 vaccine (n=8) or the Moderna mRNA-1273 vaccine (n=2). Post-COVID blood samples from convalescent patients were collected a median of around 100 days after diagnosis, with a range of roughly 30 to 170 days. The time from the second vaccine dose to post-vaccine blood sampling had a median of 72 days and ranged from about 12 to 250 days. Culture stimuli were overlapping spike peptide pools from SARS-CoV-2 and from the common cold coronaviruses HCoV-NL63, HCoV-OC43 and HCoV-229E. Control cultures used a CEFX viral epitope pool as positive control, an HIV-1 Nef peptide pool as negative control, or no peptide. In ten to eleven COVID-19 convalescent patients and a handful of infection-naive healthy vaccine recipients, the spike-specific CD4+ TCR repertoire before mRNA vaccination was compared with the repertoire after mRNA vaccination. The paper's findings and limits, for the study overall: Among the post-vaccine SARS-CoV-2-reactive clones in convalescent patients, a median around 90% showed up only after vaccination, which suggests vaccine-specific priming. The median count of SARS-CoV-2-reactive clonotypes went up from 20 to 25 after infection to 38 after vaccination, although the change was not significant. Of the vaccine-specific clones in convalescent patients, 304 of 307, or nearly all, reacted only to SARS-CoV-2 spike and did not cross-react with common cold coronaviruses. Relatively few convalescent patients were included in the study, and early timepoints after natural infection were not analyzed.

This clonotype has only a few counts. There is no known antigen for this receptor. Base qualities were left out, and no much larger clone turns up one base away. Library method: PCR. DNA from cultured CD4+ T cells underwent TCR sequencing with the Oncomine TCR Beta short-read assay at the Johns Hopkins FTIC core. Genomic DNA was extracted from the cultured CD4+ T cells with the QIAamp micro DNA kit. The Oncomine TCR Beta libraries from cultured CD4+ T cells were pooled using unique dual indexes and then sequenced on an Illumina iSeq 100. The paper's data handling went like this. Non-productive sequences were removed, and CDR3s not starting with C, not ending with F or W, or shorter than 7 amino acids were discarded. Antigen-specific clonotypes were identified using the MANAFEST web application through comparison of peptide-stimulated wells with reference and other culture wells. Positive clones required FDR below 0.05, an odds ratio above 5, and productive frequency above 0.1% in at least two of three replicate wells. A clonotype was classed as cross-reactive if the clonotype showed significant expansion both in SARS-CoV-2 spike wells and in at least one common cold coronavirus spike condition. Similarity between CDR3 sequences was evaluated in R version 3.6.1 using Levenshtein distances (stringdist) and unrooted phylogenetic trees (ape). Clones were called with MiXCR by TCRdb after fastp trimmed the public reads at Q25, and only in-frame beta chains were retained. A single entry per CDR3 protein holds the most common genes and DNA from its merged rows. Clone size and V and J calls follow TCRdb, not the original study. This sample comprises some 16,000 distinct CDR3 sequences, approximately 53% of them detected only once. Roughly 15% of the sample goes to the ten largest clones.

The germline V gene gives CDR1 as MNHNS and CDR2 as SASEGT. Inclusive of the bounding cysteine and phenylalanine, the CDR3 is 15 residues long. Of all the DNA, just the CDR3 is kept, 45 bases in frame from base 1. Trimming removed 5 bases from V and 0 bases from J, leaving 11 bases between the germline ends. The treatment or condition label here, explained by the study, means: approximately nine-day PBMC culture with coronavirus spike peptide pools or control peptides (ViraFEST assay). The ViraFEST assay, used in the study, expanded antigen-specific T cells with peptide pools and then identified the expanded clonotypes through TCR sequencing. The positive SARS-CoV-2 PCR tests of the convalescent patients were dated from March to December 2020, before the Alpha, Beta and Delta variants emerged in the United States. Each well held 2 million to 2.5 million PBMCs cultured with roughly 10 ug/ml peptide pools in IMDM containing 5% human AB serum and 9.5 to 10 IU/ml IL-2. Half of the culture medium was replaced with fresh IL-2-containing medium on days 3 and 7. After approximately 11 days of culture, CD4+ T cells were isolated by negative selection with the EasySep CD4+ T cell isolation kit. Ficoll-Paque Plus gradient centrifugation was used to isolate PBMCs from whole blood, and the isolated PBMCs were then either used fresh or cryopreserved at -140C. Each culture condition was generally run in triplicate wells.

Sequencing was performed on CD4+ T cells from blood, cultured in vitro. The sequence links TRBV6-1 to TRBJ2-1; TRBD2 is a possible D gene, resting on 5 matching bases. The sequence derives from a human donor who had recovered from COVID-19. The sequenced DNA is TGTGCCAGCAGTAGGACTTTGAGCTCCTACAATGAGCAGTTCTTC. Its protein is CASSRTLSSYNEQFF.